A selection of T cell receptor beta chains follows, all from one sample in a study of blood T cell repertoires in COVID-19. TCRdb keeps only in-frame clones here, not all; method: immunoSEQ multiplex PCR. This repertoire shows 150,000 to 200,000 clones, approximately 87% found once; its top ten account for around 9.9%. Specimen: peripheral blood. The receptors derive from an older woman with COVID-19, enrolled during active disease. Both conserved end residues are part of each CDR3. D genes are given only for firm matches. For some rows the clone size is stated as once, few or many, or as a class when expanded; others skip it.

TRBJ1-1 | - | TRBV30 | once | TGTGCCTGGAGTGTCCCAGGGAACACTGAAGCTTTCTTT | CAWSVPGNTEAFF
TRBJ1-2 | TRBD1 | TRBV7-2 | - | TGTGCCAGCAGCCCATTCCGACAGGGTACCTACACCCACTATGGCTACACCTTC | CASSPFRQGTYTHYGYTF
TRBJ1-2 | - | TRBV27 | - | TGTGCCAGCAGGCCAGGGGCATTAGATGGCTACACCTTC | CASRPGALDGYTF
TRBJ1-5 | TRBD1 | TRBV19 | once | TGTGCCAGTAAAGGGACAGGCCTCAATCAGCCCCAGCATTTT | CASKGTGLNQPQHF
TRBJ2-3 | TRBD1 | TRBV9 | - | TGTGCCAGCAGCGTAGGATTGGGACAGGGGGCGGATACGCAGTATTTT | CASSVGLGQGADTQYF
TRBJ1-2 | - | TRBV28 | - | TGTGCCAGCAGTTTATTTAAGACTAGCCCCTATGGCTACACCTTC | CASSLFKTSPYGYTF
TRBJ1-5 | - | TRBV7-2 | few | TGTGCCAGCAGCCTCAGACCCTCGGGTACCTATAGCAATCAGCCCCAGCATTTT | CASSLRPSGTYSNQPQHF
TRBJ1-2 | TRBD1 | TRBV19 | - | TGTGCCAGTAGTAAGGGACAGCACTATGGCTACACCTTC | CASSKGQHYGYTF
TRBJ1-5 | - | TRBV28 | - | TGTGCCAGCAGTTTTAGAAGGGGAAGACAGCCCCAGCATTTT | CASSFRRGRQPQHF
TRBJ1-2 | - | TRBV5-4 | - | TGTGCCAGCAGCTTGGTACAGCAATTCTATGGCTACACCTTC | CASSLVQQFYGYTF
TRBJ2-3 | TRBD2 | TRBV9 | - | TGTGCCAGCAGCTTCGGGAGGGCTGTCCCCACAGATACGCAGTATTTT | CASSFGRAVPTDTQYF
TRBJ1-5 | TRBD1 | TRBV28 | - | TGTGCCAGCAGTACCCGACAGGGGTTGGGGAATCAGCCCCAGCATTTT | CASSTRQGLGNQPQHF
TRBJ2-2 | TRBD1 | TRBV5-6 | - | TGTGCCAGCAGCTTAAGGACAGGGGGCCGCGGGGAGCTGTTTTTT | CASSLRTGGRGELFF
TRBJ1-1 | - | TRBV5-8 | - | TGTGCCAGCAGCTTGAGGGACTCTAATAACGCTGAAGCTTTCTTT | CASSLRDSNNAEAFF
TRBJ2-7 | - | TRBV20-1 | - | TGCAGTGCTCCTATCTCCTACGAGCAGTACTTC | CSAPISYEQYF
TRBJ2-3 | - | TRBV29-1 | - | TGCAGCGTTGAAGAGAAACAGTTTAGCACAGATACGCAGTATTTT | CSVEEKQFSTDTQYF
TRBJ2-3 | TRBD2 | TRBV4-3 | - | TGCGCCAGCAGCCAAAAAGGGAGGGCTAGCGTGGGTACGCAGTATTTT | CASSQKGRASVGTQYF
TRBJ1-1 | TRBD1 | TRBV19 | - | TGTGCCAGTAGCACAGGGGCTACCCACTTT | CASSTGATHF
TRBJ1-1 | - | TRBV5-4 | - | TGTGCCAGCAGCTTGGTAAACACTGAAGCTTTCTTT | CASSLVNTEAFF
TRBJ2-5 | - | TRBV27 | - | TGTGCCAGCAGTTTAATCCGGGCAGGGGAAGAGACCCAGTACTTC | CASSLIRAGEETQYF
TRBJ2-1 | TRBD1 | TRBV19 | - | TGTGCCAGTAGTCCCAGGGGGCGGGAGCAGTTCTTC | CASSPRGREQFF
TRBJ1-1 | - | TRBV3-1/TRBV3-2 | - | TGTGCCAGCAGCCAAGACCCCCTCGCTGCGGGTCACACTGAAGCTTTCTTT | CASSQDPLAAGHTEAFF
TRBJ1-2 | TRBD1 | TRBV2 | - | TGTGCCAGTACTGGACAGGGGATTGGCTACACCTTC | CASTGQGIGYTF
TRBJ1-5 | - | TRBV5-6 | - | TGTGCCAGCATGCACTGGATGACAGAAGATAGCAATCAGCCCCAGCATTTT | CASMHWMTEDSNQPQHF
TRBJ2-7 | TRBD2 | TRBV9 | - | TGTGCCAGCAGCGCCTACTCCGGGACTAGCGGGAGAGAGTACGAGCAGTACTTC | CASSAYSGTSGREYEQYF
TRBJ2-1 | TRBD2 | TRBV13 | - | TGTGCCAGCAGCTCCCCCCCCCGCGGGAGAGGAAATGAGCAGTTCTTC | CASSSPPRGRGNEQFF
TRBJ2-7 | TRBD2 | TRBV3-1/TRBV3-2 | few | TGTGCCAGCAGCCCCCGGACTGTGGCGGGAGGGTGGCACGAGCAGTACTTC | CASSPRTVAGGWHEQYF
TRBJ1-1 | - | TRBV30 | - | TGTGCCGGGACGGGACTTCGGAACACTGAAGCTTTCTTT | CAGTGLRNTEAFF
TRBJ1-2 | - | TRBV10-2 | many | TGCGCCAGCAGTGAATTCAGTCTCCATGGCTACACCTTC | CASSEFSLHGYTF
TRBJ2-7 | TRBD1 | TRBV19 | - | TGTGCCAGTATGGGGACAGATATACCTTACGAGCAGTACTTC | CASMGTDIPYEQYF
TRBJ1-3 | - | TRBV9 | - | TGTGCCAGCAGCGTCCGGGTGCCTGGAAACACCATATATTTT | CASSVRVPGNTIYF
TRBJ1-6 | - | TRBV28 | - | TGTGCCAGCACCTTACCGGGGGAGAATTCACCCCTCCACTTT | CASTLPGENSPLHF
TRBJ2-7 | - | TRBV6-2/TRBV6-3 | - | TGTGCCAGCAGTACGAGCTTCGACGAGCAGTACTTC | CASSTSFDEQYF
TRBJ2-7 | - | TRBV14 | - | TGTGCCAGCAGCCAAGATCGCGGAAACTACGAGCAGTACTTC | CASSQDRGNYEQYF
TRBJ1-2 | - | TRBV3-1/TRBV3-2 | once | TGTGCCAGCAGCGAAGGTAGCCAGCCCCCGGATGGCTACACCTTC | CASSEGSQPPDGYTF
TRBJ2-7 | - | TRBV5-1 | - | TGCGCCAGCAGGGGTTGGGACAAGGAAGGAGAGCAGTACTTC | CASRGWDKEGEQYF
TRBJ2-3 | - | TRBV4-1 | - | TGCGCCAGCAGCCAAGATGAGGGATTGGGTACGCAGTATTTT | CASSQDEGLGTQYF
TRBJ2-1 | - | TRBV24-1 | once | TGTGCCACCAGTGACCCCGATGGTACTAGGAGGACCTACAATGAGCAGTTCTTC | CATSDPDGTRRTYNEQFF
TRBJ2-2 | TRBD1 | TRBV19 | - | TGTGCCAGTTCACAGGGGGTGAACACCGGGGAGCTGTTTTTT | CASSQGVNTGELFF
TRBJ2-1 | - | TRBV4-3 | - | TGCGCCAGCAGCCAAGATAGGGGTCTCGGGAGTCCCTACAATGAGCAGTTCTTC | CASSQDRGLGSPYNEQFF
TRBJ2-7 | TRBD2 | TRBV10-3 | - | TGTGCCATCAGTGAGCGGGAGGTATGGGAGCAGTACTTC | CAISEREVWEQYF
TRBJ1-1 | - | TRBV6-1 | - | TGTGCCAGCAGTGACAGGGTGAACACTGAAGCTTTCTTT | CASSDRVNTEAFF
TRBJ1-1 | TRBD1 | TRBV6-5 | once | TGTGCCAGCAGTACAGGGGGCGGCCACACTGAAGCTTTCTTT | CASSTGGGHTEAFF
TRBJ1-5 | TRBD1 | TRBV2 | - | TGTGCCTCACAGAACGTACAGGGGGCGAATCAGCCCCAGCATTTT | CASQNVQGANQPQHF
TRBJ2-2 | - | TRBV28 | - | TGTGCCAGCAGTTTATGGTCCCGACAGGCGGTCACCGGGGAGCTGTTTTTT | CASSLWSRQAVTGELFF
TRBJ1-5 | TRBD1 | TRBV9 | - | TGTGCCAGCAGCGTGACAGGGTTGGAGCAGCCCCAGCATTTT | CASSVTGLEQPQHF
TRBJ1-2 | TRBD1 | TRBV18 | - | TGTGCCAGCTCAGCCCAGGGGGCGGACTATGGCTACACCTTC | CASSAQGADYGYTF
TRBJ1-2 | - | TRBV3-1/TRBV3-2 | - | TGTGCCAGCAGCCAAGTAACCCAGGCTGGCTACGCCTTC | CASSQVTQAGYAF
TRBJ2-1 | TRBD2 | TRBV7-2 | - | TGTGCCAGCAGCCGTCAGACTAGCGGCTCTCGGAATGAGCAGTTCTTC | CASSRQTSGSRNEQFF
TRBJ2-3 | TRBD2 | TRBV5-4 | - | TGTGCCAGCAGCCGGGAGGAAAATACGCAGTATTTT | CASSREENTQYF
TRBJ1-2 | TRBD1 | TRBV11-2 | - | TGTGCCAGCAGCCAAGGACAGGGGGATTGGGGCTATGGCTACACCTTC | CASSQGQGDWGYGYTF
TRBJ2-2 | TRBD2 | TRBV4-3 | - | TGCGCCAGCAGCCAATTCCTAGCGGGGTTCCGGGCCGGGGAGCTGTTTTTT | CASSQFLAGFRAGELFF